These 19 T cell receptor beta chains came from one sample sequenced in a study of T cells in localized non-small cell lung cancer. Clones were sequenced by immunoSEQ multiplex PCR, and TCRdb holds only the in-frame ones, with some missing. The sample has about 79,000 clones, almost 85% seen once. The starting material was peripheral blood, obtained before any cancer treatment. The receptors originated from a female donor older than 55 with stage I lung adenocarcinoma.

The rearrangement joins TRBV5-6 to TRBJ2-7, with D perhaps matching TRBD1 or TRBD2 (5 bases each). Germline values: CDR1 SGHDT, CDR2 YYEEEE. Trimming pared 0 bases from V and 0 bases from J, leaving 16 bases between. The CDR3 length is 17 residues. CDR3 sequence: CASSLEGRITPSYEQYF. CDR3 coding DNA: TGTGCCAGCAGCTTGGAGGGACGAATCACCCCCTCCTACGAGCAGTACTTC. Full variable domain (rest looked up from reference TRBV5-6 and TRBJ2-7): DAGVTQSPTHLIKTRGQQVTLRCSPKSGHDTVSWYQQALGQGPQFIFQYYEEEERQRGNFPDRFSGHQFPNYSSELNVNALLLGDSALYLCASSLEGRITPSYEQYFGPGTRLTVT.

This rearrangement joins TRBV14 to TRBJ1-1; tentative D call: TRBD1 (5 bases). The germline V gene encodes CDR1 SGHDN and CDR2 FVKESK. V was shortened by 3 bases and J by 1 base, with 12 bases between the two germline ends. This CDR3 region has 15 residues. The CDR3 spells CASSQRTGRNTEAFF. CDR3 DNA: TGTGCCAGCAGCCAGCGTACAGGACGGAACACTGAAGCTTTCTTT.

J is TRBJ2-7 and V is TRBV5-1; 13 bases are a match to TRBD2. There are 14 residues in the CDR3. With 1 base clipped from V and 11 bases from J, the junction kept 6 bases outside the gene matches. CDR1 is SGHRS and CDR2 is YFSETQ in the germline V gene. CDR3 residues: CASSLTSGGDEEYF. CDR3 DNA: TGCGCCAGCAGCTTGACTAGCGGGGGGGATGAAGAGTACTTC.

The V gene is TRBV7-9, the J gene TRBJ1-2; D call uncertain. The V end was cut by 7 bases, the J end by 8 bases, with 23 bases between. The CDR3 sequence is 15 residues long. Germline lookup yields CDR1 SEHNR and CDR2 FQNEAQ (reference sequence). The chain's CDR3 is CASKSSAGGAVGYTF. The CDR3 bases are TGTGCCAGCAAATCCTCCGCGGGAGGTGCAGTGGGCTACACCTTC.

This chain joins TRBV29-1 and TRBJ1-2; 11 bases match TRBD1. Trimming removed 3 bases from V and 7 bases from J; junction bases left unmatched: 7. The CDR3 length is 14 residues. CDR1 and CDR2 from the germline V gene are SQVTM and ANQGSEA. The DNA for the CDR3 is TGCAGCGTTGACAGGACAGGGGGCGTGGGTGGCTACACCTTC. Amino acid sequence: CSVDRTGGVGGYTF.

The J gene is TRBJ2-3, the V gene TRBV19; a weak D match, TRBD1 (5 bases). Germline CDR1 is LNHDA and CDR2 is SQIVND (reference sequence). CDR3 length: 14 amino acids. Deletions cut 6 bases from V and 0 bases from J, with 10 bases between. CDR3 sequence (DNA): TGTGCCAGTAGAGTCAGGGTGAGCACAGATACGCAGTATTTT. Protein sequence: CASRVRVSTDTQYF.

The chain couples TRBV7-9 to TRBJ1-3; D unresolved. The germline CDR1 and CDR2 sequences are SEHNR and FQNEAQ (reference sequence). This CDR3 contains 15 residues. Trimming left V 7 bases short and J 3 bases short, with 16 bases between. CDR3 DNA sequence: TGTGCCAGCATCCCCTCCGTCCGGGTTGGAAACACCATATATTTT. The encoded protein is CASIPSVRVGNTIYF.

This chain links TRBV5-1 with TRBJ2-1; 14 positions agree with TRBD2. V was clipped by 4 bases and J by 8 bases; unmatched bases: 17. This CDR3 is 19 amino acids long. Germline CDR1 and CDR2: SGHRS and YFSETQ. The CDR3 nucleotides are TGCGCCAGCAGCGCCATCCCCGGGACTAGCGGGAGTGGTTTTCATGAGCAGTTCTTC. Its protein product is CASSAIPGTSGSGFHEQFF.

This chain links TRBV19 with TRBJ1-5; possibly TRBD1 for D (6 bases). CDR3 length: 20 amino acids. The V gene's germline CDR1 is LNHDA and CDR2 SQIVND (reference sequence). V lost 4 bases to trimming and J lost 0 bases, with 25 bases between them. The chain's CDR3 is CASSKAAPGDTKYSNQPQHF. In nucleotides, the CDR3 is TGTGCCAGTAGTAAAGCCGCACCCGGGGACACGAAATATAGCAATCAGCCCCAGCATTTT.

The rearrangement joins TRBV6-1 to TRBJ2-1; D not resolved. There are 13 residues in the CDR3. The germline CDR1 and CDR2 sequences are MNHNS and SASEGT. Between the trimmed V and J ends, which lost 3 bases and 6 bases, there was a span of 9 bases. DNA for the CDR3: TGTGCCAGCAGTGACCTGGTCCCCAATGAGCAGTTCTTC. It codes for CASSDLVPNEQFF.

The chain combines TRBV6-5 with TRBJ1-2; D is uncertain. The CDR3 contains 12 residues. Trimming took off 8 bases at V and 2 bases at J, with 9 bases between the two ends. CDR1 is MNHEY and CDR2 is SVGAGI in the germline V gene. The CDR3 spells CASAAGNYGYTF. CDR3 nucleotide sequence: TGTGCCAGCGCGGCCGGGAACTATGGCTACACCTTC.

This chain uses TRBV6-5 with TRBJ1-1, with TRBD1 matching 10 bases. The V gene end was trimmed by 2 bases and the J gene end by 7 bases; junction bases not matched to a gene: 4. The CDR3 is made up of 14 amino acids. Germline assignment: CDR1 MNHEY and CDR2 SVGAGI. In nucleotides, the CDR3 is TGTGCCAGCAGTTACGGGGACAGGGGAGGTGAAGCTTTCTTT. It translates to CASSYGDRGGEAFF.

The chain uses TRBV7-6 and TRBJ1-1, with D tentatively TRBD1 (5 bases). Deletions cut 0 bases from V and 4 bases from J, with 12 bases between. The V gene's germline CDR1 is SGHVS and CDR2 FNYEAQ. The CDR3 contains 15 residues. The CDR3 coding sequence is TGTGCCAGCAGCTTAGCCAGGGACTGGTTCACTGAAGCTTTCTTT. This translates into CASSLARDWFTEAFF.

The chain links TRBV2 to TRBJ1-5; 7 bases are a match to TRBD1. The germline gives CDR1 SNHLY, CDR2 FYNNEI. Unmatched junction bases numbered 6, after V lost 6 bases and J lost 7 bases. The length of the CDR3 is 13 residues. CDR3 sequence reads: CASSGQDAQPQHF. The CDR3 coding sequence is TGTGCCAGCAGCGGACAGGACGCCCAGCCCCAGCATTTT. The complete variable domain, with remaining parts taken from reference TRBV2 and TRBJ1-5, reads EPEVTQTPSHQVTQMGQEVILRCVPISNHLYFYWYRQILGQKVEFLVSFYNNEISEKSEIFDDQFSVERPDGSNFTLKIRSTKLEDSAMYFCASSGQDAQPQHFGDGTRLSIL.

The J gene is TRBJ1-1, the V gene TRBV10-3; 9 positions agree with TRBD1. Germline loops: CDR1 ENHRY, CDR2 SYGVKD. V shed 8 bases, J shed 9 bases, and the junction held 1 base outside the gene matches. The CDR3 runs 10 residues. CDR3 nucleotides: TGTGCCATCGGGACAGGGAAAGCTTTCTTT. Amino acids: CAIGTGKAFF.

The gene calls are TRBV19 and TRBJ1-2; no definite D call. The V end lost 7 bases, the J end lost 4 bases, and 19 bases lay between the germline ends. CDR3 size: 15 residues. Germline CDR1 LNHDA, CDR2 SQIVND (reference sequence). The CDR3 region is CASTRAGGYIYGYTF. The CDR3 DNA is TGTGCCAGTACTCGTGCTGGAGGTTACATCTATGGCTACACCTTC.

This clone has more than one count but fewer than ten. CDR3 sequence: CASSFPGQETQYF. The DNA for the CDR3 is TGTGCCAGCAGCTTTCCGGGGCAAGAGACCCAGTACTTC. The V and J genes are TRBV5-4 and TRBJ2-5; D is perhaps TRBD2 (5 bases). With 2 bases removed from V and 2 bases from J, the gap between germline ends came to 7 bases. The CDR3 contains 13 residues. Per the germline V gene, CDR1 is SGHNT and CDR2 is YYREEE (reference sequence).

The chain employs TRBV5-1 and TRBJ2-3; 9 positions match TRBD2. Germline CDR1 SGHRS, CDR2 YFSETQ. The CDR3 consists of 15 residues. The ends lost 4 bases at V and 2 bases at J; junction bases unmatched: 5. The CDR3 sequence is CASSLRLADTDTQYF. In DNA form, the CDR3 reads TGCGCCAGCAGCCTAAGACTAGCGGACACAGATACGCAGTATTTT.

This clone has just one count. The chain joins TRBV28 to TRBJ1-4; unclear D gene. The CDR3 spans 13 residues. V was trimmed by 8 bases and J by 8 bases, leaving 15 bases between them. Germline CDR1 reads MDHEN; CDR2 reads SYDVKM. CDR3 bases: TGTGCCAGCCTTGATCTAGCGGGGGAAAAACTGTTTTTT. Translation: CASLDLAGEKLFF.